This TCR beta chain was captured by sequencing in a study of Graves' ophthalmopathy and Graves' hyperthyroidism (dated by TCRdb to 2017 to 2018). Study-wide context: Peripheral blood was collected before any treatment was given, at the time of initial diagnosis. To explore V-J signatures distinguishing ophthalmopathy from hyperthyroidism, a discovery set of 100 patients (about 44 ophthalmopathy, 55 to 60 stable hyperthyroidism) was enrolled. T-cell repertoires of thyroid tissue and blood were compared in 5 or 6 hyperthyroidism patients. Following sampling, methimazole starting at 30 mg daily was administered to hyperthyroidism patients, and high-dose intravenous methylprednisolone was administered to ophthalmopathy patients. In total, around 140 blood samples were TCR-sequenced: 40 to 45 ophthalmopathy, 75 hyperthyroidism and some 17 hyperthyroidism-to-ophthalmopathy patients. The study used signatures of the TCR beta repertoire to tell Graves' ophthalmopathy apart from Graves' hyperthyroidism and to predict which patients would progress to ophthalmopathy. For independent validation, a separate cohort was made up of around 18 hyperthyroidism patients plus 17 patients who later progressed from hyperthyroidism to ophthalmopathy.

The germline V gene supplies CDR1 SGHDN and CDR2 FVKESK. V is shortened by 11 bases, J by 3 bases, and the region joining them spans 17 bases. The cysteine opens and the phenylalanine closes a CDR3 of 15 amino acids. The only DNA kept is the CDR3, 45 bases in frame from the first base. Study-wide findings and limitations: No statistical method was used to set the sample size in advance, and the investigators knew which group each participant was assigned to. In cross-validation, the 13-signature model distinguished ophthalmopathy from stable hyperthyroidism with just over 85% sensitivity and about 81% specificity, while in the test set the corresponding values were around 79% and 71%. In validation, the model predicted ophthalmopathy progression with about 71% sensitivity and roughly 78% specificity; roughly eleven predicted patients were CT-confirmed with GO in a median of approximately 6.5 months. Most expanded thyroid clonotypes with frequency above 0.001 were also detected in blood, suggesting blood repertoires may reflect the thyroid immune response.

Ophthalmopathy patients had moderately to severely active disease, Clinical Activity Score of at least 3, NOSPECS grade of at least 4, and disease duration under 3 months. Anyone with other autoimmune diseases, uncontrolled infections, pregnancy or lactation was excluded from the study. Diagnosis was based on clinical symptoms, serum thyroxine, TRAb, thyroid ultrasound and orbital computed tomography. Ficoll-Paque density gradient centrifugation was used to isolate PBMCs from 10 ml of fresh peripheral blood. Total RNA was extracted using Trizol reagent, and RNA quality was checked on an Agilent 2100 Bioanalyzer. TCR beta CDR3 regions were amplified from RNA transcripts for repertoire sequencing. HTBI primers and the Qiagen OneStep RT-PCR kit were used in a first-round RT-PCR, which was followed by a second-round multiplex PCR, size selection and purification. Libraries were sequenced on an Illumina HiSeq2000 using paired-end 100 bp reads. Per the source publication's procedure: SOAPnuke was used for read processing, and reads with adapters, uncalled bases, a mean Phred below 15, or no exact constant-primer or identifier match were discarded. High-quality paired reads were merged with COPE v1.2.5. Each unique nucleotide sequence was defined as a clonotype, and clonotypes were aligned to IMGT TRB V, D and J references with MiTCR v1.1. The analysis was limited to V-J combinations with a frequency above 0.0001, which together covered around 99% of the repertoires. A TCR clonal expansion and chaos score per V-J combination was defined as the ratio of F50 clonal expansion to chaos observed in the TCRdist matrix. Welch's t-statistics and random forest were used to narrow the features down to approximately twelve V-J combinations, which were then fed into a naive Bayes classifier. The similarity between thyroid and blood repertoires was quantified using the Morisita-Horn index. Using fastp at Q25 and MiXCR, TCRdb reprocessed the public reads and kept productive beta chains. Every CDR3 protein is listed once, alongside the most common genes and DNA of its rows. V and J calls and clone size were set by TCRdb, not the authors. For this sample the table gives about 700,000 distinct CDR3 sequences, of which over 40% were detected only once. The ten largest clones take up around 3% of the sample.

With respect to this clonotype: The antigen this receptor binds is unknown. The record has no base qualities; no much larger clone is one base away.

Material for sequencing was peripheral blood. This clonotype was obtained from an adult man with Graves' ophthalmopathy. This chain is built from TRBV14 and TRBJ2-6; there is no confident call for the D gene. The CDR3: CAWSLGIHGANVLTF. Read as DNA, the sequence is TGTGCCTGGAGTCTCGGCATACATGGGGCCAACGTCCTGACTTTC.